Following are 10 T cell receptor beta chains from one sample sequenced in a study of blood T cell repertoires in COVID-19. Sequencing was performed with immunoSEQ multiplex PCR; in TCRdb, only in-frame clones are kept and a portion is missing. Counted here are 150,000 to 200,000 clones, approximately 85% occurring once; the ten biggest clones make up approximately 1.2%. The sequencing sample was made of peripheral blood. The receptor source for this set is a man aged 60 to 69 who had recovered from COVID-19.

This clone has only one observation. This rearrangement joins TRBV11-2 to TRBJ2-2, with a possible D match to TRBD1 (5 bases). CDR3 length: 15 amino acids. Germline V gene lookup returns CDR1 SGHAT and CDR2 FQNNGV. V was trimmed by 1 base and J by 2 bases, leaving 8 bases between them. The CDR3 nucleotides read TGTGCCAGCAGCTTAGGAGGACATAACACCGGGGAGCTGTTTTTT. Its protein product is CASSLGGHNTGELFF.

V usage is TRBV7-2 and J usage is TRBJ1-1, with D possibly being TRBD1 (6 bases). Trimming shortened V by 1 base and J by 1 base, and 7 bases separated the two germline ends. Germline V gives CDR1 SGHTA, CDR2 FQGNSA. CDR3 length: 14 amino acids. This CDR3 is CASSLEGENTEAFF. DNA for the CDR3: TGTGCCAGCAGCTTAGAGGGGGAGAACACTGAAGCTTTCTTT.

This chain uses TRBV6-1 with TRBJ2-5; 11 bases match TRBD2. Trimming at V came to 4 bases and at J to 2 bases, leaving 6 bases not matched to a gene. Germline V gene lookup returns CDR1 MNHNS and CDR2 SASEGT. The CDR3 runs to 16 residues. CDR3 residues: CASSVSLAGEQETQYF. In DNA, the CDR3 is TGTGCCAGCAGTGTATCACTAGCGGGGGAGCAAGAGACCCAGTACTTC.

The chain carries TRBV5-4 and TRBJ1-6, with TRBD1 identical over 10 bases. V lost 7 bases and J lost 9; bases outside the gene matches: 7. Germline lookup yields CDR1 SGHNT and CDR2 YYREEE (reference sequence). The CDR3 spans 14 residues. Written as DNA, the CDR3 is TGTGCCAGCGAATCCCGGGACAGGGGTTCACCCCTCCACTTT. Its translation is CASESRDRGSPLHF.

This clone was counted only a few times. CDR3 region: CASGDRERDQPQHF. The CDR3 DNA reads as TGTGCCAGTGGGGACAGGGAACGGGATCAGCCCCAGCATTTT. The rearrangement uses TRBV19 and TRBJ1-5, with 9 bases that match TRBD1. This CDR3 spans 14 amino acids. Germline lookup yields CDR1 LNHDA and CDR2 SQIVND (reference sequence). Germline trimming cut 8 bases from V and 5 bases from J; bases unmatched to any gene: 7.

CDR3 loop: CASSWLAGASDTQYF. As DNA, the CDR3 is TGTGCCAGCTCCTGGCTAGCGGGGGCATCGGATACGCAGTATTTT. The chain has TRBV18 and TRBJ2-3; the match to TRBD2 covers 10 bases. Trimming at V came to 6 bases and at J to 6 bases, leaving 9 bases not matched to a gene. The germline V gene has CDR1 KGHSH and CDR2 LQKENI. This CDR3 is built from 15 residues. Together with reference TRBV18 and TRBJ2-3, the CDR3 gives the full variable domain: NAGVMQNPRHLVRRRGQEARLRCSPMKGHSHVYWYRQLPEEGLKFMVYLQKENIIDESGMPKERFSAEFPKEGPSILRIQQVVRGDSAAYFCASSWLAGASDTQYFGPGTRLTVL.

The chain couples TRBV9 to TRBJ2-3, with 9 positions matching TRBD2. The V gene end was trimmed by 1 base and the J gene end by 6 bases; junction bases not matched to a gene: 9. The V gene's germline CDR1 is SGDLS and CDR2 YYNGEE. The CDR3 contains 16 residues. As DNA, the CDR3 is TGTGCCAGCAGCGTAAGGCTAGCGGGGAATAGGGATACGCAGTATTTT. It is translated as CASSVRLAGNRDTQYF.

V usage is TRBV2 and J usage is TRBJ2-2; D remains ambiguous. From germline, CDR1 is SNHLY and CDR2 FYNNEI. V was shortened by 2 bases and J by 3 bases, with 10 bases between the two germline ends. The CDR3 loop spans 15 amino acids. The DNA of the CDR3 is TGTGCCAGCAGTGAAAGGTCCCGGGACACCGGGGAGCTGTTTTTT. This sequence encodes CASSERSRDTGELFF.

This chain connects TRBV19 to TRBJ2-3; D ambiguous. The germline V gene has CDR1 LNHDA and CDR2 SQIVND (reference sequence). This CDR3 comprises 12 residues. V lost 3 bases, J lost 8 bases, and 9 bases lay in between. DNA of the CDR3: TGTGCCAGTAGTATGTCCCTCTTTACGCAGTATTTT. Translating gives CASSMSLFTQYF.

CDR3 loop: CASSLDRGDLGFF. The CDR3 bases are TGTGCCAGCAGCTTAGATCGGGGAGACTTGGGTTTCTTT. The chain uses TRBV11-2 and TRBJ1-1; D is unresolved. The CDR3 consists of 13 residues. V was clipped by 0 bases and J by 13 bases, with 15 bases between them. From germline, CDR1 is SGHAT and CDR2 FQNNGV.